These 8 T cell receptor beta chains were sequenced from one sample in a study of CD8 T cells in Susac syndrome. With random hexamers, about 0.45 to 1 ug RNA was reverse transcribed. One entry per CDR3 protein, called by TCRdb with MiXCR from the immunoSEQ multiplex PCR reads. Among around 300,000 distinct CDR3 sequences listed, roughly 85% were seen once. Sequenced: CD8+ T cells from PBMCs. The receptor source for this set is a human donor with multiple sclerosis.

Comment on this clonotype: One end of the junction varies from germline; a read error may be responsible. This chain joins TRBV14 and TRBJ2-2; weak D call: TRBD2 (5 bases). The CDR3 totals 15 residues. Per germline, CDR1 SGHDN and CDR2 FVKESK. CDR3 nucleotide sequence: TGTGCCAGCAGCTATGCCCGTTCTCCCACCGGGGAGCTGCTTTTT. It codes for CASSYARSPTGELLF.

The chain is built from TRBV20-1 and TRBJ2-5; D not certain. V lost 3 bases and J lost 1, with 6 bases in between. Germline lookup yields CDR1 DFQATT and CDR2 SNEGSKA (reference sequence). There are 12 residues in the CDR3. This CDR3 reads CSARGPQETQYF. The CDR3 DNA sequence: TGCAGTGCTAGGGGCCCCCAAGAGACCCAGTACTTC.

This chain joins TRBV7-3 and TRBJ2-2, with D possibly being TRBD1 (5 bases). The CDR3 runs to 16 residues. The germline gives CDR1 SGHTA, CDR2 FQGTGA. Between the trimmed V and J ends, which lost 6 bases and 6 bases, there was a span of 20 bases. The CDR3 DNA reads TGTGCCAGCAGTAAAAGGGGCGCGTTTTCAGCCGGGGAGCTGTTTTTT. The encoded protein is CASSKRGAFSAGELFF.

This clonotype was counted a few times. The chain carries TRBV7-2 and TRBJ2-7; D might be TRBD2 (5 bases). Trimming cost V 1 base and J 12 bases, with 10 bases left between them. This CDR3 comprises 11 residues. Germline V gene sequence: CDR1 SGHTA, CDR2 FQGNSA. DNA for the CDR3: TGTGCCAGCAGCTTAGGTGGACTGTGGTACTTC. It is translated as CASSLGGLWYF.

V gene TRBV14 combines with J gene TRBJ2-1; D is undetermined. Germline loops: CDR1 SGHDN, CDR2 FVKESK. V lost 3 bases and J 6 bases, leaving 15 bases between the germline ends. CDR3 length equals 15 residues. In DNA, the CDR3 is TGTGCCAGCAGCCAGGAATGGCCTTTACTCAATGAGCAGTTCTTC. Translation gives CASSQEWPLLNEQFF.

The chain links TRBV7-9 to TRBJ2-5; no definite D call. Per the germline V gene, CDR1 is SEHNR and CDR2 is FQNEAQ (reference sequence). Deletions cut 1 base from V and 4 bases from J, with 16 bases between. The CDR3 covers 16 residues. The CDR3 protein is CASSLVTVIAIETQYF. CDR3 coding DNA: TGTGCCAGCAGCTTAGTCACAGTGATTGCCATAGAGACCCAGTACTTC.

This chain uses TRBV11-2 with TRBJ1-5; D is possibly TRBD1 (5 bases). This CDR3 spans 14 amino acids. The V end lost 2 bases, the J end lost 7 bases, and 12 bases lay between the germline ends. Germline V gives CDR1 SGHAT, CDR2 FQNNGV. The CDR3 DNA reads TGTGCCAGCAGCTTATCAGGGTTTGAGCAGCCCCAGCATTTT. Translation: CASSLSGFEQPQHF.

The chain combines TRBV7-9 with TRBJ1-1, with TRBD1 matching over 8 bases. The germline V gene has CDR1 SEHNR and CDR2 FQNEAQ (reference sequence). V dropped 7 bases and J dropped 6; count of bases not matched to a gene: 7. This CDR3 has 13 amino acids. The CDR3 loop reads CASIGDRQAEAFF. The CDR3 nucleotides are TGTGCCAGCATTGGGGACAGGCAGGCTGAAGCTTTCTTT.